One sample yielded the 19 T cell receptor beta chains listed below, sequenced in a study of CD8+ T cells in alopecia areata. Treatment: oral pan-JAK inhibitor, 5-10 mg twice daily. Isolated RNA was reverse transcribed into cDNA used as the sequencing template. The method was immunoSEQ multiplex PCR; TCRdb's version includes in-frame clones alone and lacks a portion of them. The sample has roughly 99,000 clones, roughly 84% seen once. This specimen was CD8+ T cells sorted from blood, taken at week 24, from a patient treated with tofacitinib. The receptors come from a human donor with alopecia areata.

The rearrangement uses TRBV18 and TRBJ2-2; D gene unclear. Germline V gene sequence: CDR1 KGHSH, CDR2 LQKENI. The CDR3 length is 12 residues. Between the trimmed V and J ends, which lost 3 bases and 5 bases, there was a span of 4 bases. The CDR3 sequence: CASSPSTGELFF. DNA of the CDR3: TGTGCCAGCTCACCGTCGACCGGGGAGCTGTTTTTT.

J is TRBJ2-2 and V is TRBV6-1; D is undetermined. V lost 6 bases to trimming and J lost 5 bases, with 7 bases between them. Germline CDR1 reads MNHNS; CDR2 reads SASEGT. The CDR3 is 12 amino acids. Written as DNA, the CDR3 is TGTGCCAGCAGGGACCTTACCGGGGAGCTGTTTTTT. This sequence encodes CASRDLTGELFF.

The chain recombines TRBV11-2 with TRBJ2-2; 7 bases agree with TRBD2. Unmatched junction bases numbered 13, after V lost 6 bases and J lost 0 bases. CDR3 length equals 18 residues. Germline lookup yields CDR1 SGHAT and CDR2 FQNNGV. CDR3 bases: TGTGCCAGCAGTACTCGCCCGGGACTACCCGCGAACACCGGGGAGCTGTTTTTT. This translates into CASSTRPGLPANTGELFF.

V gene TRBV6-5 combines with J gene TRBJ1-1; D is possibly TRBD1 (6 bases). This CDR3 region has 13 residues. The ends were cut back, 3 bases at V and 4 bases at J, with 9 bases in the middle. Looked up from germline, CDR1 is MNHEY and CDR2 is SVGAGI. DNA for the CDR3: TGTGCCAGCAGTTATACAGGGTTCACTGAAGCTTTCTTT. Encoded protein: CASSYTGFTEAFF.

The gene calls are TRBV14 and TRBJ2-7; D is ambiguous. The V end lost 1 base, the J end lost 3 bases, and 13 bases lay between the germline ends. The V gene's germline CDR1 is SGHDN and CDR2 FVKESK. This CDR3 is 15 amino acids long. In nucleotides, the CDR3 is TGTGCCAGCAGCCAAGGGGTAGGGTCTCGCTACGAGCAGTACTTC. It yields the protein CASSQGVGSRYEQYF.

Comment on this clone: The sample contains more than one DNA sequence encoding this CDR3. The chain recombines TRBV7-9 with TRBJ2-7; 7 positions match TRBD1. The CDR3 is made up of 12 amino acids. Germline CDR1 is SEHNR and CDR2 is FQNEAQ (reference sequence). V lost 3 bases to trimming and J lost 4 bases; unmatched junction nucleotides: 0. The chain's CDR3 is CASSLTGYEQYF. CDR3 coding DNA: TGTGCCAGCAGCTTGACAGGGTACGAGCAGTACTTC.

V gene TRBV19 combines with J gene TRBJ2-7; a weak D match, TRBD1 (6 bases). In germline, CDR1 is LNHDA, CDR2 SQIVND (reference sequence). The V gene lost 7 bases and the J gene lost 0 bases, with 13 bases spanning the gap. The CDR3 is 14 amino acids. The CDR3 sequence: CASNGRGDSYEQYF. The DNA for the CDR3 is TGTGCCAGTAATGGCAGGGGCGACTCCTACGAGCAGTACTTC.

This clone was counted only a few times. Other DNA sequences in the same sample also yield this CDR3. The rearrangement joins TRBV4-3 to TRBJ1-6; 9 bases line up with TRBD1. This CDR3 is built from 15 residues. Germline V gene sequence: CDR1 LGHNA, CDR2 YSLEER. The J segment lost 3 bases and the V segment lost 6 bases, leaving 3 bases of the junction unmatched. The CDR3 loop is CASRTDRGYNSPLHF. The CDR3, as DNA: TGCGCCAGCAGGACGGACAGGGGCTATAATTCACCCCTCCACTTT.

As concerns this clone: Other DNA sequences in this sample translate to the same CDR3. The rearrangement joins TRBV6-6 to TRBJ2-1; no definite D call. Trimming stripped 2 bases from V and 5 bases from J, with 7 bases between. The CDR3 totals 13 residues. Germline-derived CDR1 and CDR2 are MNHNY and SVGAGI (reference sequence). CDR3 region: CASSYRTNNEQFF. The CDR3 coding sequence is TGTGCCAGCAGTTACCGGACGAACAATGAGCAGTTCTTC.

This clone occurred a few times. The CDR3 DNA reads as TGTGCCAGCAGCTTAGGGGCAGTGCCTTCGAAGCAGTACTTC. This gives the protein CASSLGAVPSKQYF. V is TRBV5-6 and J is TRBJ2-7; weak D call: TRBD1 (5 bases). The CDR3 covers 14 residues. The V end was cut by 2 bases, the J end by 8 bases, with 17 bases between. The germline CDR1 and CDR2 sequences are SGHDT and YYEEEE.

CDR3 sequence (DNA): TGTGCCAGCAGTTACTCCCCGGGGGCGCCCCAAGAGACCCAGTACTTC. It yields the protein CASSYSPGAPQETQYF. The rearrangement links TRBV6-5 to TRBJ2-5; D may be TRBD1 or TRBD2 (6 bases each). With 0 bases removed from V and 1 base from J, the gap between germline ends came to 12 bases. Germline lookup yields CDR1 MNHEY and CDR2 SVGAGI. The CDR3 spans 16 residues.

The chain is built from TRBV7-2 and TRBJ2-7; D gene uncertain. CDR1 and CDR2 (germline): SGHTA, FQGNSA. CDR3 length: 17 amino acids. V dropped 2 bases and J dropped 0 bases, with 17 bases sitting between them. CDR3 bases: TGTGCCAGCAGCTTACCCTATGACGGCAAGAGCTCCTACGAGCAGTACTTC. This translates into CASSLPYDGKSSYEQYF.

The chain recombines TRBV19 with TRBJ1-1, with TRBD1 identical over 7 bases. The ends lost 4 bases at V and 4 bases at J; junction bases unmatched: 9. The CDR3 runs to 15 residues. Germline CDR1 reads LNHDA; CDR2 reads SQIVND (reference sequence). CDR3 nucleotide sequence: TGTGCCAGTAGTACTCCGACAGGGCGAATCACTGAAGCTTTCTTT. Its protein is CASSTPTGRITEAFF.

The rearrangement links TRBV9 to TRBJ1-1; D ambiguous. This CDR3 is 13 amino acids long. V was trimmed by 3 bases and J by 5 bases, leaving 11 bases between them. Germline assignment: CDR1 SGDLS and CDR2 YYNGEE. The CDR3 bases are TGTGCCAGCAGCGCCGACTATCAGACTGAAGCTTTCTTT. It translates to CASSADYQTEAFF.

V usage is TRBV29-1 and J usage is TRBJ2-1, with a tentative D call TRBD1 (6 bases). V shed 2 bases and J shed 8 bases, with 16 bases lying between them. Germline V gene lookup returns CDR1 SQVTM and CDR2 ANQGSEA. CDR3 length: 14 residues. CDR3 loop: CSVEFPGVVYEQFF. CDR3 nucleotides: TGCAGCGTTGAATTTCCAGGGGTAGTCTATGAGCAGTTCTTC.

The chain has TRBV4-2 and TRBJ2-1; D may be TRBD1 (6 bases). The CDR3 is 16 amino acids. The germline V gene has CDR1 LGHNA and CDR2 YNFKEQ. Trimming stripped 4 bases from V and 4 bases from J, with 17 bases between. The CDR3 DNA reads TGTGCCAGCAGCCCCCAAGAGGGGGATCAGTACAATGAGCAGTTCTTC. This encodes CASSPQEGDQYNEQFF.

There are a few counts of this clone. This chain links TRBV5-6 with TRBJ2-1; D not resolved. Germline V gene data show CDR1 as SGHDT and CDR2 as YYEEEE. This CDR3 is 14 amino acids long. The V end lost 2 bases, the J end lost 8 bases, and 14 bases lay between the germline ends. CDR3 amino acids: CASSFGTSRDEQFF. The CDR3 DNA is TGTGCCAGCAGCTTTGGTACCTCTCGGGATGAGCAGTTCTTC.

The chain uses TRBV9 and TRBJ1-1, with 7 bases matching TRBD1. Germline loops: CDR1 SGDLS, CDR2 YYNGEE. Trimming cost V 2 bases and J 7 bases; bases outside gene matches: 11. This CDR3 comprises 15 residues. Written as DNA, the CDR3 is TGTGCCAGCAGCGTCGGATCCAGGGGGGGCAGTGAAGCTTTCTTT. It specifies CASSVGSRGGSEAFF.

The chain carries TRBV6-5 and TRBJ2-7, with D unresolved. CDR3 length: 16 amino acids. Germline CDR1 MNHEY, CDR2 SVGAGI. V was cut by 2 bases and J by 3 bases, with 17 bases left in between. CDR3 region: CASSYAVPPGHYEQYF. DNA of the CDR3: TGTGCCAGCAGTTACGCAGTGCCGCCAGGCCACTACGAGCAGTACTTC.